This T cell receptor beta chain appears in the sequencing data of a study of molecular identifiers for immune sequencing clone quantification. For the study at large: With replicates, the RNA of about 20,000 or 100,000 naive CD8 cells was split five ways and four were sequenced. Study results and caveats: Spike-in Jurkat TCR RNA from a single cell reportedly registered among around 1 million naive cells. Molecules of identical TCR sharing a barcode could underestimate highly expanded clone sizes.

This clonotype was observed a few times. The antigen remains undetermined. Relative to the germline gene, one junction end is altered; a read error may explain this. The sorting of naive CD8 T cells used the CD8+CD4-CCR7+CD45RA+ phenotype. Germline V gene data show CDR1 as SEHNR and CDR2 as FQNEAQ (reference sequence). The CDR3 is made up of 20 amino acids. One entry per CDR3 protein results from TCRdb running MiXCR on the PCR reads. The sample lists under 800,000 distinct CDR3 sequences, roughly 27% occurring once. Sample: naive CD8+ T cells from blood, with Jurkat cell RNA spiked in. The subset was: FACS-sorted CD8+CD4-CCR7+CD45RA+ naive T cells. The J gene is TRBJ2-1, the V gene TRBV7-9; TRBD2 aligns across 16 bases. The TCR comes from a human donor in good health. Some libraries in this study had Jurkat cell RNA spiked in. The CDR3 spells CASGLGGAGLAGGPVNEQFF. The CDR3 DNA follows: TGTGCCAGCGGCTTAGGCGGAGCGGGACTAGCGGGAGGGCCCGTCAATGAGCAGTTCTTC. Using reference TRBV7-9 and TRBJ2-1 for the parts outside the CDR3, the full variable domain is DTGVSQNPRHKITKRGQNVTFRCDPISEHNRLYWYRQTLGQGPEFLTYFQNEAQLEKSRLLSDRFSAERPKGSFSTLEIQRTEQGDSAMYLCASGLGGAGLAGGPVNEQFFGPGTRLTVL.